This TCR beta chain derives from a study of blood T cell repertoires in COVID-19. The CDR3 has 16 amino acids. V was pared by 3 bases and J by 0 bases, with 11 bases between. Looked up from germline, CDR1 is LNHDA and CDR2 is SQIVND (reference sequence). Original methodology: From reference gene primer amplification, estimates of nucleated cell counts were derived. TCRdb keeps only in-frame clones here, not all; method: immunoSEQ multiplex PCR. The V and J calls and clone size come from that table; D and trimming were worked out from the DNA. The sample yields approximately 100,000 clones, over 75% seen once.

Source material: peripheral blood. This clonotype was sampled from a human donor in a cohort sampled during active COVID-19. The rearrangement uses TRBV19 and TRBJ1-4; perhaps TRBD1 as D (5 bases). The CDR3 region is CASSIGGAATNEKLFF. The CDR3 nucleotides read TGTGCCAGTAGTATCGGCGGGGCTGCAACTAATGAAAAACTGTTTTTT.